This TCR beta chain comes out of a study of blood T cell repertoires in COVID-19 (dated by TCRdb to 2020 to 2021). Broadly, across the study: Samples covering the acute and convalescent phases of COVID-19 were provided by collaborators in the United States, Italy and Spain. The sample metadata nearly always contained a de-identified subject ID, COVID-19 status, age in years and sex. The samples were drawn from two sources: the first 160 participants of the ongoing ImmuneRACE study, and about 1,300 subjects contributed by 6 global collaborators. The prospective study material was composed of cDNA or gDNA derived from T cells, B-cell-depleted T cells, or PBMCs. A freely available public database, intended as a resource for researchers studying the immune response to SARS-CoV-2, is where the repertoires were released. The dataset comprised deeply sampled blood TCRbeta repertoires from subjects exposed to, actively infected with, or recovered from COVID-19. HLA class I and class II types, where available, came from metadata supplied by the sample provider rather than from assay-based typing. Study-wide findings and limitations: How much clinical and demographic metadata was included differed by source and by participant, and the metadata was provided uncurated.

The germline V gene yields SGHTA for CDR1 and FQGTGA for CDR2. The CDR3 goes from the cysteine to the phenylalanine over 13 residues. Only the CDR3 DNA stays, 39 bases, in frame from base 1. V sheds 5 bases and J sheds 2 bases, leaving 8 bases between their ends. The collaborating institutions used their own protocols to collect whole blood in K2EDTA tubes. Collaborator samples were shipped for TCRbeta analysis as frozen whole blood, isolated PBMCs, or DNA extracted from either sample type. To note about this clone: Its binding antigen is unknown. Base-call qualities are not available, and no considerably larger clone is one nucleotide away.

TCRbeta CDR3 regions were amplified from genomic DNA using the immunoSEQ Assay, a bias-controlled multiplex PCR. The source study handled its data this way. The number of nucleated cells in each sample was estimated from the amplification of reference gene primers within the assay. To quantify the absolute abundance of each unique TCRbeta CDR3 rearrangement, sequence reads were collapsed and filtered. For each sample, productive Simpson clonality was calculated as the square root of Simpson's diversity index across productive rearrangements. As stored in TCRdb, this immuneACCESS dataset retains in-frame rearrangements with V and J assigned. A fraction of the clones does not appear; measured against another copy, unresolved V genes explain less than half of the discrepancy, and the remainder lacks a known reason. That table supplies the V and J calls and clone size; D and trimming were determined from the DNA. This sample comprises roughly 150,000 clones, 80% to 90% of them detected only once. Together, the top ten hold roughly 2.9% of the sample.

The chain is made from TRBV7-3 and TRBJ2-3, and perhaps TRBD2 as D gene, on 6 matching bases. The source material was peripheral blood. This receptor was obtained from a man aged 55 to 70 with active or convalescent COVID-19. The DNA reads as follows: TGTGCCAGCAGCCGGGGGAACACAGATACGCAGTATTTT. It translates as CASSRGNTDTQYF. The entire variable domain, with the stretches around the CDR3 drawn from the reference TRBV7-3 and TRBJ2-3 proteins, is GAGVSQTPSNKVTEKGKYVELRCDPISGHTALYWYRQSLGQGPEFLIYFQGTGAADDSGLPNDRFFAVRPEGSVSTLKIQRTERGDSAVYLCASSRGNTDTQYFGPGTRLTVL.